This TCR beta chain was profiled in a study of spatial heterogeneity in lung cancer. General observations from the study: It was found that expanded intratumoral alpha and beta TCR counts tracked tumor mutation counts. Ubiquitous and regional expanded TCR counts mirrored ubiquitous and regional nonsynonymous mutation counts, respectively.

In this sample, this clonotype turned up a few times. Its antigen is still unknown. V shed 6 bases and J shed 11 bases, with 16 bases lying between them. This CDR3 is built from 12 residues. Each CDR3 protein is one row after TCRdb ran MiXCR on the 5' RACE reads. The sample includes 20,000 to 25,000 distinct CDR3 sequences, about 4.4% of them seen just once. As to time point: sample taken at primary tumor resection. Unsorted tumor, nontumor lung tissue or cryopreserved PBMC supplied the whole RNA. This material consisted of lung tumor tissue, taken at surgery. The TCR was taken from a male donor with early-stage non-small cell lung cancer. The chain recombines TRBV12-3 or TRBV12-4 with TRBJ1-1, with a weak D call TRBD1 (5 bases). DNA for the CDR3: TGTGCCAGCAGGGGGACCGGGGAGGTCGCTTTCTTT. Encoded protein: CASRGTGEVAFF.